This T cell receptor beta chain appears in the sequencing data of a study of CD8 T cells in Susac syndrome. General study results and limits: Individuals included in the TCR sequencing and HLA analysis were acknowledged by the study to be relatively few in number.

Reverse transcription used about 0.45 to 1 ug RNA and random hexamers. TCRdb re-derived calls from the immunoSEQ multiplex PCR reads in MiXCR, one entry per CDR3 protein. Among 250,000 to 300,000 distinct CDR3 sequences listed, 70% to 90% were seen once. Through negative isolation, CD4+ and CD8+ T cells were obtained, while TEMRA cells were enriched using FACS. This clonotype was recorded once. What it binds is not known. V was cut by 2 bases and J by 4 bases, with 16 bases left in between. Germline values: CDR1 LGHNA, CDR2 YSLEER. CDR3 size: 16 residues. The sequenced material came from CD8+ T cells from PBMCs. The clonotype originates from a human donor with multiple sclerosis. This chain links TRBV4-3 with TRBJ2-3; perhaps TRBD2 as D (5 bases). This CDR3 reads CASSQTPGSGSDTQYF. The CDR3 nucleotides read TGCGCCAGCAGCCAAACCCCGGGGAGTGGGTCAGATACGCAGTATTTT.